One and the same sample provided the 10 T cell receptor beta chains below, sequenced in a study of T cells in localized non-small cell lung cancer. Data came from immunoSEQ multiplex PCR; TCRdb stores just in-frame clones and leaves some out. The sample includes tens of thousands of clones, roughly 90% of them seen just once. The sequenced sample was peripheral blood, obtained before any cancer treatment. The receptor set was obtained from a man aged 40-75 years with stage I lung adenocarcinoma.

The V gene is TRBV6-4, the J gene TRBJ2-3; 7 nucleotides line up with TRBD1. Per the germline V gene, CDR1 is MRHNA and CDR2 is SNTAGT. The trim removed 0 bases at V and 3 bases at J, leaving 6 bases unmatched. CDR3 length: 16 residues. This CDR3 reads CASSDSYGTVTDTQYF. The CDR3 region has the DNA TGTGCCAGCAGTGACTCGTACGGGACAGTTACAGATACGCAGTATTTT.

This chain connects TRBV27 to TRBJ1-2, with D unresolved. Germline CDR1 MNHEY, CDR2 SMNVEV (reference sequence). Trimming stripped 2 bases from V and 8 bases from J, with 15 bases between. The length of the CDR3 is 14 residues. The chain's CDR3 is CASSLNGIRKGYTF. CDR3 nucleotides: TGTGCCAGCAGTTTAAACGGCATTCGGAAGGGCTACACCTTC.

The genes are TRBV7-9 and TRBJ1-1; the match to TRBD1 covers 7 bases. The CDR3 covers 18 residues. V shed 3 bases, J shed 2 bases, and the junction held 15 bases outside the gene matches. Germline loops: CDR1 SEHNR, CDR2 FQNEAQ (reference sequence). CDR3 protein: CASSFRLGRDRPNTEAFF. CDR3 nucleotide sequence: TGTGCCAGCAGCTTCCGTTTGGGGCGGGACAGACCTAACACTGAAGCTTTCTTT.

The V call is TRBV27, the J call TRBJ2-7; no clear D. Trimming took 2 bases from V and 0 from J, leaving 5 bases between them. Looked up from germline, CDR1 is MNHEY and CDR2 is SMNVEV (reference sequence). The CDR3 spans 13 residues. CDR3 DNA sequence: TGTGCCAGCAGTTTAACCTTCTCCTACGAGCAGTACTTC. Its protein is CASSLTFSYEQYF.

V gene TRBV4-1 combines with J gene TRBJ2-7, with D unresolved. V dropped 1 base and J dropped 3 bases, with 7 bases sitting between them. The germline V gene encodes CDR1 MGHRA and CDR2 YSYEKL. This CDR3 is 13 amino acids long. CDR3 in amino acids: CASSQGGIYEQYF. Written as DNA, the CDR3 is TGCGCCAGCAGCCAAGGCGGAATCTACGAGCAGTACTTC.

The chain recombines TRBV13 with TRBJ2-1; 10 bases map to TRBD1. This CDR3 has 15 residues. Germline CDR1 and CDR2: PRHDT and FYEKMQ (reference sequence). V was pared by 5 bases and J by 7 bases, with 8 bases of the junction left unmatched. The CDR3 sequence is CASSTRQGAANEQFF. CDR3 bases: TGTGCCAGCAGCACCCGACAGGGGGCCGCGAATGAGCAGTTCTTC.

J is TRBJ1-1 and V is TRBV27, with D possibly TRBD1 on 6 matching bases. V was clipped by 6 bases and J by 4 bases, with 9 bases between them. CDR1 and CDR2 from the germline V gene are MNHEY and SMNVEV (reference sequence). CDR3 size: 12 residues. For the CDR3, the DNA is TGTGCCAGCAGGAGGGGGAGCACTGAAGCTTTCTTT. Translated: CASRRGSTEAFF.

The CDR3 DNA reads as TGTGCCAGCAGCTTAACCGGGACCCCCGACACCCTCCACTTT. Protein: CASSLTGTPDTLHF. The chain employs TRBV7-3 and TRBJ1-6; the D gene is possibly TRBD1 (5 bases). Trimming stripped 0 bases from V and 14 bases from J, with 14 bases between. The CDR3 is made up of 14 amino acids. Looked up from germline, CDR1 is SGHTA and CDR2 is FQGTGA.

V gene TRBV7-9 combines with J gene TRBJ2-7, with 10 bases matching TRBD1. The ends lost 4 bases at V and 4 bases at J; junction bases unmatched: 7. Germline V lookup: CDR1 SEHNR, CDR2 FQNEAQ (reference sequence). The length of the CDR3 is 15 residues. In nucleotides, the CDR3 is TGTGCCAGCAGCTCCCGGACAGGGGGTGTGTACGAGCAGTACTTC. Protein sequence: CASSSRTGGVYEQYF.

V is TRBV7-3 and J is TRBJ2-5, with D perhaps matching TRBD2 (6 bases). Trimming pared 1 base from V and 1 base from J, leaving 7 bases between. From germline, CDR1 is SGHTA and CDR2 FQGTGA. This CDR3 has 14 residues. CDR3 sequence (DNA): TGTGCCAGCAGCTTAAGGGGGGTCCAAGAGACCCAGTACTTC. It is translated as CASSLRGVQETQYF. The complete variable domain, with remaining parts taken from reference TRBV7-3 and TRBJ2-5, reads GAGVSQTPSNKVTEKGKYVELRCDPISGHTALYWYRQSLGQGPEFLIYFQGTGAADDSGLPNDRFFAVRPEGSVSTLKIQRTERGDSAVYLCASSLRGVQETQYFGPGTRLLVL.